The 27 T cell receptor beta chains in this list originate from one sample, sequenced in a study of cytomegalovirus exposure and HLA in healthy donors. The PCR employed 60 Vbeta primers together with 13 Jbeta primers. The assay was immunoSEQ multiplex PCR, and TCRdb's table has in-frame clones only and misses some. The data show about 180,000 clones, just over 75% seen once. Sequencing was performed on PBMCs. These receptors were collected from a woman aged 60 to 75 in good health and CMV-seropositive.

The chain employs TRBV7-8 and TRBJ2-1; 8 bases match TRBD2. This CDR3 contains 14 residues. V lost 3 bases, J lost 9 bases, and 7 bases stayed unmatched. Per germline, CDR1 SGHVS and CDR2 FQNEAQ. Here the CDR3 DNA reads TGTGCCAGCAGCTTGGGGACTAGTGGGGGTGAGCAGTTCTTC. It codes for CASSLGTSGGEQFF.

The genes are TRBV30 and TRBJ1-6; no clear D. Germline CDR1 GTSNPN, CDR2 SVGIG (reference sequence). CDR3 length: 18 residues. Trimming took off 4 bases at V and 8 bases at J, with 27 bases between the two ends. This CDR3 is CAWTNRRGSVGLHSPLHF. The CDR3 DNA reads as TGTGCCTGGACGAATCGTAGAGGGTCTGTGGGGTTACATTCACCCCTCCACTTT.

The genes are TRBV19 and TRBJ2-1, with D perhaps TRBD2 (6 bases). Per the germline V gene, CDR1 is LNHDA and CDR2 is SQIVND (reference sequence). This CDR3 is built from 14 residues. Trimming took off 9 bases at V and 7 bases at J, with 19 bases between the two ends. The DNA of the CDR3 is TGTGCCAGCTCCTCGCCGGGGGTGGTTAATGAGCAGTTCTTC. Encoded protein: CASSSPGVVNEQFF.

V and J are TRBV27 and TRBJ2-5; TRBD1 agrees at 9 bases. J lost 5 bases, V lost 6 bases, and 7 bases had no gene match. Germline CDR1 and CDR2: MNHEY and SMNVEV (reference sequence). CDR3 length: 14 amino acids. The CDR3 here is CASSGQGQSETQYF. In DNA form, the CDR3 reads TGTGCCAGCAGCGGACAGGGGCAGTCGGAGACCCAGTACTTC.

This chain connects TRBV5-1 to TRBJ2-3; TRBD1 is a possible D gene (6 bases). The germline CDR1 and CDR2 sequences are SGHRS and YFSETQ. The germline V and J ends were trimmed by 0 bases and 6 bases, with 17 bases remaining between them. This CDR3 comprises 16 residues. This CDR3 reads CASSLEGRGRSDTQYF. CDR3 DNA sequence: TGCGCCAGCAGCTTGGAAGGCAGGGGTAGGTCTGATACGCAGTATTTT.

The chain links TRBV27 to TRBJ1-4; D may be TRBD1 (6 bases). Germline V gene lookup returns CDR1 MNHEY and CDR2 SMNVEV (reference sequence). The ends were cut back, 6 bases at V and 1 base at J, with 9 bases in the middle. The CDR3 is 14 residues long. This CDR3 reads CASRLQGTNEKLFF. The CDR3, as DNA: TGTGCCAGCAGGTTACAGGGAACTAATGAAAAACTGTTTTTT.

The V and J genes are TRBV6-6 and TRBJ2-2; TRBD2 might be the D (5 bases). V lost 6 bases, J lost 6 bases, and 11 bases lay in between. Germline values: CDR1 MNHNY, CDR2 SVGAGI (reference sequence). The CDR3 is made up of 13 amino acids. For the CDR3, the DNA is TGTGCCAGCAGCCTTAGAGGGTCCGGGGAGCTGTTTTTT. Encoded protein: CASSLRGSGELFF.

In nucleotides, the CDR3 is TGCGCCAGCAGCTTTCTGTCTAGCGGGGTATACGAGCAGTACTTC. It codes for CASSFLSSGVYEQYF. The chain employs TRBV5-1 and TRBJ2-7, with 9 positions matching TRBD2. V lost 2 bases and J lost 4; bases outside the gene matches: 7. CDR1 and CDR2 from the germline V gene are SGHRS and YFSETQ. The CDR3 extends over 15 amino acids.

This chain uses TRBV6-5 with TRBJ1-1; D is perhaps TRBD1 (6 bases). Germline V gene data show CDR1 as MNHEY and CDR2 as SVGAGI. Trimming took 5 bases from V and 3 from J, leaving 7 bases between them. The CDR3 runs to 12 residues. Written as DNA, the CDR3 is TGTGCCAGCAGTAAGGGGGACACTGAAGCTTTCTTT. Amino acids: CASSKGDTEAFF.

The CDR3 nucleotides are TGTGCCAGCAGTGAAGCTCAGACAGGGAATAACTATGGCTACACCTTC. The encoded protein is CASSEAQTGNNYGYTF. The gene calls are TRBV2 and TRBJ1-2, with 7 bases aligning to TRBD1. The CDR3 spans 16 residues. V lost 0 bases and J lost 1; bases outside the gene matches: 5. Germline assignment: CDR1 SNHLY and CDR2 FYNNEI. The whole variable domain, remainder taken from reference TRBV2 and TRBJ1-2, is EPEVTQTPSHQVTQMGQEVILRCVPISNHLYFYWYRQILGQKVEFLVSFYNNEISEKSEIFDDQFSVERPDGSNFTLKIRSTKLEDSAMYFCASSEAQTGNNYGYTFGSGTRLTVV.

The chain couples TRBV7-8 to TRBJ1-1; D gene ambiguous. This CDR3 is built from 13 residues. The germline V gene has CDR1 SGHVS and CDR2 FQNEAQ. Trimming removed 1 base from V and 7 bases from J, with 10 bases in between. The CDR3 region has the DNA TGTGCCAGCAGCTTAGTGGGGAGTATTGAAGCTTTCTTT. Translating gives CASSLVGSIEAFF.

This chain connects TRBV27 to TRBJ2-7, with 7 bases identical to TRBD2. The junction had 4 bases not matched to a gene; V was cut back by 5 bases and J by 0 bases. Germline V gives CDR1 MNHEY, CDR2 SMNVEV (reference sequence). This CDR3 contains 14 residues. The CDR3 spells CASSQRDYSYEQYF. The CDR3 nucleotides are TGTGCCAGCAGTCAAAGGGACTACTCCTACGAGCAGTACTTC.

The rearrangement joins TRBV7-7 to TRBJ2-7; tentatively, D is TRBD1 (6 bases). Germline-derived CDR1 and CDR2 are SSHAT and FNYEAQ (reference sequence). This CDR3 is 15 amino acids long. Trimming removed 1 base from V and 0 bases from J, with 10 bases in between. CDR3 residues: CASSLGQDTSYEQYF. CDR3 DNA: TGTGCCAGCAGCTTAGGACAGGACACCTCCTACGAGCAGTACTTC.

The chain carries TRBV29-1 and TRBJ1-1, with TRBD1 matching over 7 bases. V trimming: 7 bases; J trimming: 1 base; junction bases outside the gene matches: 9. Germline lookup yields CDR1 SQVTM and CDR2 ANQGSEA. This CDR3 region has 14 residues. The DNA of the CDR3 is TGCAGCGAGACCGTGTGGGACAGGAACACTGAAGCTTTCTTT. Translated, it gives CSETVWDRNTEAFF.

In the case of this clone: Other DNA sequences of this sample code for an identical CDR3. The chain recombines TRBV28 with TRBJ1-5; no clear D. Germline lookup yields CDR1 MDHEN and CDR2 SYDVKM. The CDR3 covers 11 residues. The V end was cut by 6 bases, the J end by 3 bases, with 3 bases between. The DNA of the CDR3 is TGTGCCAGCAGCCTCAATCAGCCCCAGCATTTT. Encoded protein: CASSLNQPQHF. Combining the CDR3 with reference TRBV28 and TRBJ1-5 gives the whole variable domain DVKVTQSSRYLVKRTGEKVFLECVQDMDHENMFWYRQDPGLGLRLIYFSYDVKMKEKGDIPEGYSVSREKKERFSLILESASTNQTSMYLCASSLNQPQHFGDGTRLSIL.

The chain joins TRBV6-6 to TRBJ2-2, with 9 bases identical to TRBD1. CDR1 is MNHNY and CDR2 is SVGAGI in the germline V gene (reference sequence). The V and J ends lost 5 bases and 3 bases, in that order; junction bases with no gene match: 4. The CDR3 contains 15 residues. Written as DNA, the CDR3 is TGTGCCAGCAGTACCTGGGACAGGGACACCGGGGAGCTGTTTTTT. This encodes CASSTWDRDTGELFF.

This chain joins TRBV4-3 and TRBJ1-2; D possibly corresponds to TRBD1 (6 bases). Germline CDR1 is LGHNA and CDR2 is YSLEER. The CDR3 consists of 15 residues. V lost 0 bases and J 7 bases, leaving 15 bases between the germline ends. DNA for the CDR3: TGCGCCAGCAGCCAAGATAGTAGCAGGGGATCTGGCTACACCTTC. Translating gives CASSQDSSRGSGYTF.

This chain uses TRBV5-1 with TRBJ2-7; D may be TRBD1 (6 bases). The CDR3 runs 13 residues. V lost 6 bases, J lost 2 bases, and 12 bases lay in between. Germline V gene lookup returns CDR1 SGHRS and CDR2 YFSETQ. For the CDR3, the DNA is TGCGCCAGCACAAGGGGGTGGCCCTACGAGCAGTACTTC. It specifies CASTRGWPYEQYF. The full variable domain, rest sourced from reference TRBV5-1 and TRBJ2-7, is KAGVTQTPRYLIKTRGQQVTLSCSPISGHRSVSWYQQTPGQGLQFLFEYFSETQRNKGNFPGRFSGRQFSNSRSEMNVSTLELGDSALYLCASTRGWPYEQYFGPGTRLTVT.

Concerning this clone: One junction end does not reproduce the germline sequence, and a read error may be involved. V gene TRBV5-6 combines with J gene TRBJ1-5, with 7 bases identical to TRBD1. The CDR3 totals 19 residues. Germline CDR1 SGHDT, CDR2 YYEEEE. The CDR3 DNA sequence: TGTGCCAGCACCTTGTGGCCTCTTCAGGGGGAGTATAGCAATCAGCCCCAGCATTTT. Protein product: CASTLWPLQGEYSNQPQHF.

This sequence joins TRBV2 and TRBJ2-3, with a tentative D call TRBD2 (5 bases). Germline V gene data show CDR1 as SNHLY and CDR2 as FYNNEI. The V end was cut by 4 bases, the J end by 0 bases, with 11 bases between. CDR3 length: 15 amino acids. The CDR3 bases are TGTGCCAGCAGTGTCCCGGGATCTAGCACAGATACGCAGTATTTT. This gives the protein CASSVPGSSTDTQYF.

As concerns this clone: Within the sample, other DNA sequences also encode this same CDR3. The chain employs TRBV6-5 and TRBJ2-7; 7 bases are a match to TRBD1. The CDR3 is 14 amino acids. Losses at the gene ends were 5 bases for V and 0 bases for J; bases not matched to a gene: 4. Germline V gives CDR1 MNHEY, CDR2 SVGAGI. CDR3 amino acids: CASSRQGGSYEQYF. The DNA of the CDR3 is TGTGCCAGCAGTAGACAGGGTGGCTCCTACGAGCAGTACTTC.

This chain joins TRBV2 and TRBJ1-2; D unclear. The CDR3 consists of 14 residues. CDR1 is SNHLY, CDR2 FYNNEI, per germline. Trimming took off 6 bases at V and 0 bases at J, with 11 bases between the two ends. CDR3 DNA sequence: TGTGCCAGCAGGACGCAGGTCTCTAACTATGGCTACACCTTC. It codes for CASRTQVSNYGYTF.

This CDR3 reads CATSRDIRAGEDETQYF. CDR3 coding DNA: TGTGCCACCAGCAGAGATATACGAGCGGGAGAGGATGAGACCCAGTACTTC. This chain uses TRBV15 with TRBJ2-5, with 8 bases that match TRBD2. The V segment lost 0 bases and the J segment 5 bases; nucleotides outside the gene matches: 11. Germline CDR1 reads LNHNV; CDR2 reads YYDKDF (reference sequence). This CDR3 contains 17 residues.

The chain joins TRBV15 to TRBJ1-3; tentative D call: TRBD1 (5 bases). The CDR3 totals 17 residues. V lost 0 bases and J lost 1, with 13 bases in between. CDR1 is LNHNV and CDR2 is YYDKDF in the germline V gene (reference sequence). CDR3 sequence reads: CATSRDLGRGSGNTIYF. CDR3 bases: TGTGCCACCAGCAGAGATCTTGGGCGGGGGTCTGGAAACACCATATATTTT. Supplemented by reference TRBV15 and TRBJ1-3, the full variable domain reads DAMVIQNPRYQVTQFGKPVTLSCSQTLNHNVMYWYQQKSSQAPKLLFHYYDKDFNNEADTPDNFQSRRPNTSFCFLDIRSPGLGDTAMYLCATSRDLGRGSGNTIYFGEGSWLTVV.

CDR3 residues: CASSGSSGSSTGELFF. The CDR3 nucleotides read TGTGCCAGCAGTGGATCTAGCGGGAGCAGCACCGGGGAGCTGTTTTTT. J is TRBJ2-2 and V is TRBV6-6; 10 bases match TRBD2. Germline trimming cut 5 bases from V and 4 bases from J; bases unmatched to any gene: 7. Germline assignment: CDR1 MNHNY and CDR2 SVGAGI (reference sequence). This CDR3 has 16 amino acids.

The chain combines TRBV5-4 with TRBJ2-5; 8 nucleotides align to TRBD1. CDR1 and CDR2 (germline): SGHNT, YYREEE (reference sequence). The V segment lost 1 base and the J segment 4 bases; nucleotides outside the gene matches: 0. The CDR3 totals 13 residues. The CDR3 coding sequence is TGTGCCAGCAGCTTGACAGGGGGAGAGACCCAGTACTTC. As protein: CASSLTGGETQYF.

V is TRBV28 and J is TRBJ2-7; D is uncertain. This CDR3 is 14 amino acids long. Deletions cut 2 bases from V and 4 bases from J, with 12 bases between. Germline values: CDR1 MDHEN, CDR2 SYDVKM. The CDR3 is CASSLGGRMYEQYF. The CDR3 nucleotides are TGTGCCAGCAGTTTAGGTGGCAGGATGTACGAGCAGTACTTC.